This T cell receptor (beta chain) was observed in a study of cytomegalovirus exposure and HLA in healthy donors. On this clone: The target antigen is unknown.

Researchers ran the PCR with 60 Vbeta and 13 Jbeta primers. The assay was immunoSEQ multiplex PCR, and TCRdb's table has in-frame clones only and misses some. The sample lists 150,000 to 180,000 clones, 80% occurring once. General observations from the study: The study reported that TCR beta sequences accurately predicted HLA-A and HLA-B alleles in most subjects. According to a later analysis, most TCR beta chains associated with CMV appeared HLA-restricted. Within an earlier analysis, most TCR beta V segments proved productive either about 87% or about 30% of the time. A few V segments could not be told apart, such as TRBV6-2 and TRBV6-3, and were left out.

Trimming cost V 7 bases and J 6 bases; bases outside gene matches: 9. The CDR3 is 14 amino acids. Germline CDR1 is SGHRS and CDR2 is YFSETQ. The TCR was taken from a woman aged 40 to 55 in good health and CMV-seropositive. The chain uses TRBV5-1 and TRBJ2-7; 11 bases are shared with TRBD1. Material for sequencing was PBMCs. CDR3 DNA: TGCGCCAGCTCAGCGGGGACAGGGGGTCTCGAGCAGTACTTC. Its translation is CASSAGTGGLEQYF.